This entry lists 14 T cell receptor beta chains sequenced from one sample in a study of T cell responses to AZD1222 COVID-19 vaccine. Generated by immunoSEQ multiplex PCR, the TCRdb table keeps only in-frame clones and is missing some. The table has 90,000 to 120,000 clones, approximately 90% seen once; the top ten hold around 4.5%. The sample here was peripheral blood, taken on day 0 of AZD1222 vaccination. The receptors stem from an adult in good health.

The chain couples TRBV4-1 to TRBJ1-5; weak D call: TRBD1 (5 bases). CDR1 and CDR2 (germline): MGHRA, YSYEKL. Trimming removed 4 bases from V and 3 bases from J, with 10 bases in between. CDR3 length: 14 amino acids. The CDR3 DNA sequence: TGCGCCAGCAGCCCGGGACCTTTCAATCAGCCCCAGCATTTT. It yields the protein CASSPGPFNQPQHF.

The chain joins TRBV9 to TRBJ2-1, with TRBD1 as a possible D gene (6 bases). Trimming pared 5 bases from V and 4 bases from J, leaving 16 bases between. Germline CDR1 is SGDLS and CDR2 is YYNGEE. This CDR3 has 15 residues. The CDR3 bases are TGTGCCAGCAGTGAATCAGGGGTAGTATACAATGAGCAGTTCTTC. Its protein is CASSESGVVYNEQFF.

This clone appeared a single time. Other DNA sequences of this sample code for an identical CDR3. The chain combines TRBV5-4 with TRBJ1-2, with D unclear. Trimming took 0 bases from V and 2 from J, leaving 5 bases between them. The CDR3 spans 13 residues. Germline loops: CDR1 SGHNT, CDR2 YYREEE (reference sequence). CDR3 DNA sequence: TGTGCCAGCAGCTTGGGGGGAAACTATGGCTACACCTTC. Translating it yields CASSLGGNYGYTF.

V is TRBV11-2 and J is TRBJ2-7; 7 nucleotides align to TRBD1. After removal of 5 bases from V and 6 bases from J, the junction contained 7 bases not matched to a gene. CDR3 length equals 13 residues. Germline CDR1 SGHAT, CDR2 FQNNGV. Here the CDR3 reads CASSRQGTGEQYF. CDR3 in DNA: TGTGCCAGCAGCCGACAGGGCACAGGCGAGCAGTACTTC.

This chain joins TRBV5-1 and TRBJ1-1; 7 positions match TRBD1. There are 15 residues in the CDR3. From germline, CDR1 is SGHRS and CDR2 YFSETQ. With 4 bases clipped from V and 5 bases from J, the junction kept 11 bases outside the gene matches. The CDR3 nucleotides read TGCGCCAGCAGCAAACTCCGGACAGGAGAGACTGAAGCTTTCTTT. Translated, it gives CASSKLRTGETEAFF.

The V gene is TRBV21-1, the J gene TRBJ1-1; the table's D call, TRBD1, was not checked against the DNA. TRBV21-1 represents a pseudogene. CDR3 size: 14 residues. The CDR3 sequence: CASPTGTGTPGAFF. The CDR3 region has the DNA TGTGCCAGTCCAACCGGGACAGGGACCCCTGGAGCTTTCTTT.

This clone showed up just once. This chain joins TRBV11-2 and TRBJ1-6; possibly TRBD1 for D (6 bases). The germline V gene has CDR1 SGHAT and CDR2 FQNNGV. The V end lost 3 bases, the J end lost 5 bases, and 8 bases lay between the germline ends. The CDR3 consists of 14 residues. The CDR3 DNA is TGTGCCAGCAGCTTCGGACAGCATAATTCACCCCTCCACTTT. It codes for CASSFGQHNSPLHF. The variable domain in full, completed from reference TRBV11-2 and TRBJ1-6, reads EAGVAQSPRYKIIEKRQSVAFWCNPISGHATLYWYQQILGQGPKLLIQFQNNGVVDDSQLPKDRFSAERLKGVDSTLKIQPAKLEDSAVYLCASSFGQHNSPLHFGNGTRLTVT.

The chain uses TRBV29-1 and TRBJ1-6; D is perhaps TRBD1 (5 bases). Looked up from germline, CDR1 is SQVTM and CDR2 is ANQGSEA. CDR3 length: 13 amino acids. V dropped 4 bases and J dropped 5 bases, with 9 bases sitting between them. DNA of the CDR3: TGCAGCGTTGGGTGGGGGAATAATTCACCCCTCCACTTT. Residues: CSVGWGNNSPLHF.

The rearrangement uses TRBV7-2 and TRBJ1-1; no reliable D call. The CDR3 extends over 12 amino acids. The germline V gene encodes CDR1 SGHTA and CDR2 FQGNSA. Trimming left V 7 bases short and J 3 bases short, with 9 bases between. CDR3 in amino acids: CASTLPHTEAFF. The DNA of the CDR3 is TGTGCCAGCACCCTACCCCACACTGAAGCTTTCTTT. The variable domain in full, with the rest retrieved from reference TRBV7-2 and TRBJ1-1, is GAGVSQSPSNKVTEKGKDVELRCDPISGHTALYWYRQSLGQGLEFLIYFQGNSAPDKSGLPSDRFSAERTGGSVSTLTIQRTQQEDSAVYLCASTLPHTEAFFGQGTRLTVV.

The gene calls are TRBV5-1 and TRBJ2-1, with 10 bases matching TRBD2. The CDR3 runs 17 residues. Germline trimming cut 5 bases from V and 3 bases from J; bases unmatched to any gene: 11. Per germline, CDR1 SGHRS and CDR2 YFSETQ. CDR3 in amino acids: CASSSNLAGVGYNEQFF. CDR3 DNA: TGCGCCAGCAGTTCTAACCTAGCGGGAGTCGGCTACAATGAGCAGTTCTTC. Using reference TRBV5-1 and TRBJ2-1 for the parts outside the CDR3, the full variable domain is KAGVTQTPRYLIKTRGQQVTLSCSPISGHRSVSWYQQTPGQGLQFLFEYFSETQRNKGNFPGRFSGRQFSNSRSEMNVSTLELGDSALYLCASSSNLAGVGYNEQFFGPGTRLTVL.

The gene calls are TRBV10-3 and TRBJ2-6; TRBD2 matches 7 bases. V lost 5 bases, J lost 1 base, and 2 bases stayed unmatched. CDR1 is ENHRY, CDR2 SYGVKD, per germline. This CDR3 comprises 15 residues. The CDR3 region has the DNA TGTGCCATCAGTAGCGGGACTTCTGGGGCCAACGTCCTGACTTTC. Translating gives CAISSGTSGANVLTF.

This clone appeared once. The chain combines TRBV29-1 with TRBJ2-6; possibly TRBD1 for D (6 bases). Germline CDR1 reads SQVTM; CDR2 reads ANQGSEA. The CDR3 consists of 16 residues. V lost 4 bases, J lost 0 bases, and 13 bases lay in between. The CDR3 loop is CSVAPGQPSGANVLTF. The CDR3 region has the DNA TGCAGCGTTGCACCCGGACAGCCCTCTGGGGCCAACGTCCTGACTTTC. The variable domain in full, completed from reference TRBV29-1 and TRBJ2-6, reads SAVISQKPSRDICQRGTSLTIQCQVDSQVTMMFWYRQQPGQSLTLIATANQGSEATYESGFVIDKFPISRPNLTFSTLTVSNMSPEDSSIYLCSVAPGQPSGANVLTFGAGSRLTVL.

This clone showed up just once. This chain links TRBV7-8 with TRBJ1-1; D is uncertain. This CDR3 has 15 amino acids. The V gene's germline CDR1 is SGHVS and CDR2 FQNEAQ. The V end lost 5 bases, the J end lost 1 base, and 14 bases lay between the germline ends. For the CDR3, the DNA is TGTGCCAGCAGCCTGTCACTTGGCTGGAACACTGAAGCTTTCTTT. This encodes CASSLSLGWNTEAFF. The variable domain in full, completed from reference TRBV7-8 and TRBJ1-1, reads GAGVSQSPRYKVAKRGQDVALRCDPISGHVSLFWYQQALGQGPEFLTYFQNEAQLDKSGLPSDRFFAERPEGSVSTLKIQRTQQEDSAVYLCASSLSLGWNTEAFFGQGTRLTVV.

The chain is built from TRBV4-3 and TRBJ1-1; no reliable D call. Germline-derived CDR1 and CDR2 are LGHNA and YSLEER. The length of the CDR3 is 13 residues. The germline V and J ends were trimmed by 0 bases and 2 bases, with 4 bases remaining between them. The CDR3 DNA follows: TGCGCCAGCAGCCAAGAGATTAACACTGAAGCTTTCTTT. It is translated as CASSQEINTEAFF.